This T cell receptor beta chain was sequenced in a study of cytomegalovirus exposure and HLA in healthy donors. Notes on the study in general: Reports showed the classifier diagnosing cytomegalovirus status with high specificity and sensitivity. Many donors carried some public TCRs, although rarity characterized most TCR sequences.

Sequencing used immunoSEQ multiplex PCR; TCRdb keeps in-frame clones, though not all of them. This sample has more than 300,000 clones, with roughly 89% found just once. About this clone: Its antigen is not known.

Trimming cost V 8 bases and J 4 bases, with 17 bases left between them. CDR1 is SEHNR and CDR2 is FQNEAQ in the germline V gene (reference sequence). The length of the CDR3 is 14 residues. The donors were part of the validation cohort, which consisted of some 120 subjects and was separate from the first cohort of about 720 subjects. Input material: PBMCs. This sequence originates from a young woman in good health and CMV-seronegative. V gene TRBV7-9 combines with J gene TRBJ1-2; TRBD1 might be the D (5 bases). CDR3 nucleotide sequence: TGTGCCAGCCGGCCGACCAAGCAGGGCTATGGCTACACCTTC. This codes for CASRPTKQGYGYTF.